The clone carrying this T cell receptor (beta chain) was detected once. Sequenced by immunoSEQ multiplex PCR; TCRdb stores in-frame clones only, minus some. This table holds about 48,000 clones, approximately 90% found once. The V segment lost 9 bases and the J segment 4 bases; nucleotides outside the gene matches: 11. The CDR3 extends over 15 amino acids. Germline assignment: CDR1 WNHNN and CDR2 SYGVQD (reference sequence). This entry belongs to a study of technical replicates of blood from a handful of donors. This chain joins TRBV10-1 and TRBJ2-2, with 7 bases that match TRBD1. The material sequenced was PBMCs. This sequence originates from a human donor in good health. Some clones in this sample may be carry-over from other donors' samples. The CDR3 region is CARNVRDRATGELFF. In DNA, the CDR3 is TGCGCCAGAAATGTAAGGGACAGAGCCACCGGGGAGCTGTTTTTT.